The next 20 T cell receptor beta chains were all read from a single sample in a study of cytomegalovirus exposure and HLA in healthy donors. The primer mix had 60 Vbeta and 13 Jbeta primers. Sequenced by immunoSEQ multiplex PCR; TCRdb stores in-frame clones only, minus some. Here the sample spans roughly 89,000 clones, 80% being singletons. The sample was PBMCs. The receptors derive from a man younger than 30 in good health and CMV-seronegative.

The chain is built from TRBV19 and TRBJ1-3; 7 bases are a match to TRBD1. Germline lookup yields CDR1 LNHDA and CDR2 SQIVND (reference sequence). V trimming: 7 bases; J trimming: 0 bases; junction bases outside the gene matches: 6. The CDR3 loop spans 15 amino acids. The CDR3 sequence: CASKGQRDSGNTIYF. CDR3 nucleotides: TGTGCCAGTAAGGGACAGCGAGACTCTGGAAACACCATATATTTT. Looking up the rest from reference TRBV19 and TRBJ1-3 gives the full variable domain: DGGITQSPKYLFRKEGQNVTLSCEQNLNHDAMYWYRQDPGQGLRLIYYSQIVNDFQKGDIAEGYSVSREKKESFPLTVTSAQKNPTAFYLCASKGQRDSGNTIYFGEGSWLTVV.

The rearrangement uses TRBV7-3 and TRBJ2-1; D is undetermined. V dropped 5 bases and J dropped 0 bases, with 20 bases sitting between them. Germline loops: CDR1 SGHTA, CDR2 FQGTGA. There are 18 residues in the CDR3. The CDR3 here is CASSRKSIMTSSYNEQFF. For the CDR3, the DNA is TGTGCCAGCAGCCGGAAATCGATCATGACAAGCTCCTACAATGAGCAGTTCTTC.

This clone was observed a few times. This chain links TRBV9 with TRBJ2-1; 10 nucleotides match TRBD2. This CDR3 has 15 residues. V lost 7 bases and J lost 9; bases outside the gene matches: 13. Germline V gives CDR1 SGDLS, CDR2 YYNGEE. The CDR3 nucleotides read TGTGCCAGCCGGGGGGCCGGGACTAGCGACGGTGAGCAGTTCTTC. Translated, it gives CASRGAGTSDGEQFF.

The chain couples TRBV7-8 to TRBJ1-4; D not resolved. V was shortened by 5 bases and J by 0 bases, with 10 bases between the two germline ends. The CDR3 covers 15 residues. From germline, CDR1 is SGHVS and CDR2 FQNEAQ. Here the CDR3 DNA reads TGTGCCAGCAGCCACAACCCAGCAACTAATGAAAAACTGTTTTTT. Translation: CASSHNPATNEKLFF.

In DNA, the CDR3 is TGTGCCACCAGCAGAGCAGGGGGCACTGGAAACACCATATATTTT. Its protein is CATSRAGGTGNTIYF. The chain carries TRBV15 and TRBJ1-3; 8 bases line up with TRBD1. Losses at the gene ends were 1 base for V and 2 bases for J; bases not matched to a gene: 1. The CDR3 totals 15 residues. Per germline, CDR1 LNHNV and CDR2 YYDKDF (reference sequence).

This chain links TRBV19 with TRBJ2-1; 12 bases match TRBD2. CDR3 length: 18 residues. V shed 7 bases and J 8 bases; nucleotides not matched to a gene: 18. Per the germline V gene, CDR1 is LNHDA and CDR2 is SQIVND (reference sequence). CDR3 DNA: TGTGCCAGTACCATAACTGCTACTCTAGCGGGGGGGCTTGATGAGCAGTTCTTC. The encoded protein is CASTITATLAGGLDEQFF.

The chain joins TRBV18 to TRBJ1-6; TRBD1 matches at 8 bases. V lost 6 bases to trimming and J lost 10 bases; unmatched junction nucleotides: 8. This CDR3 spans 14 amino acids. Per the germline V gene, CDR1 is KGHSH and CDR2 is LQKENI. The CDR3 nucleotides are TGTGCCAGCTCTCGCGGACAGGGAGGGTCACCCCTCCACTTT. Protein sequence: CASSRGQGGSPLHF.

This clone has just one count. V usage is TRBV2 and J usage is TRBJ2-5; 10 nucleotides match TRBD2. This CDR3 comprises 15 residues. V dropped 6 bases and J dropped 5; count of bases not matched to a gene: 9. Germline CDR1 reads SNHLY; CDR2 reads FYNNEI. The DNA for the CDR3 is TGTGCCAGCAGGGACGGGACTAGCGAGGTGGAGACCCAGTACTTC. It translates to CASRDGTSEVETQYF.

This clone was found a few times. This chain links TRBV6-5 with TRBJ1-4, with D possibly being TRBD1 (5 bases). Germline CDR1 is MNHEY and CDR2 is SVGAGI. The CDR3 has 15 amino acids. Trimming cost V 2 bases and J 2 bases, with 9 bases left between them. Here the CDR3 reads CASSYTTGTNEKLFF. CDR3 bases: TGTGCCAGCAGTTACACCACAGGCACTAATGAAAAACTGTTTTTT.

The chain combines TRBV4-1 with TRBJ2-1; the match to TRBD2 covers 7 bases. Unmatched junction bases numbered 11, after V lost 1 base and J lost 5 bases. Germline CDR1 and CDR2: MGHRA and YSYEKL. This CDR3 comprises 17 residues. The CDR3 coding sequence is TGCGCCAGCAGCCAAGGACGGGGACTAAGTGGGGACAATGAGCAGTTCTTC. It encodes CASSQGRGLSGDNEQFF.

For this clone: At one boundary the junction diverges from the germline segment, which might be a read error. The rearrangement uses TRBV7-9 and TRBJ2-6; TRBD1 aligns across 8 bases. Germline lookup yields CDR1 SEHNR and CDR2 FQNEAQ (reference sequence). There are 17 residues in the CDR3. The CDR3 protein is CSSSSTGDHSGANVLTF. The CDR3 DNA follows: TGTTCCAGCAGCTCGACAGGGGACCACTCTGGGGCCAACGTCCTGACTTTC.

This chain joins TRBV6-1 and TRBJ2-2; possible D gene TRBD1, 5 bases. V lost 1 base and J 3 bases, leaving 6 bases between the germline ends. This CDR3 has 14 residues. CDR1 and CDR2 (germline): MNHNS, SASEGT. CDR3 amino acids: CASSEGQYTGELFF. As DNA, the CDR3 is TGTGCCAGCAGTGAAGGACAGTACACCGGGGAGCTGTTTTTT.

This clone appeared a single time. The chain has TRBV7-8 and TRBJ1-4, with D perhaps TRBD1 (6 bases). This CDR3 spans 16 amino acids. Per germline, CDR1 SGHVS and CDR2 FQNEAQ. With 5 bases removed from V and 10 bases from J, the gap between germline ends came to 23 bases. CDR3 coding DNA: TGTGCCAGCAGCCCCTCCATTGGGGCGGAAGGGGGAAAACTGTTTTTT. Residues: CASSPSIGAEGGKLFF.

This clone turned up a few times. The chain links TRBV5-4 to TRBJ2-5; D perhaps matches TRBD1 (6 bases). The germline V gene has CDR1 SGHNT and CDR2 YYREEE (reference sequence). This CDR3 has 13 residues. Trimming pared 10 bases from V and 3 bases from J, leaving 16 bases between. CDR3 coding DNA: TGTGCCTTCCGACCGGGACAAAAAGAGACCCAGTACTTC. The encoded protein is CAFRPGQKETQYF.

About this clone: Because the CDR3's place on the DNA is in doubt, the DNA is left out and the CDR3 is given as listed by TCRdb. This chain joins TRBV27 and TRBJ1-1; the D segment call TRBD1 is taken from the table without a DNA check. The germline gives CDR1 MNHEY, CDR2 SMNVEV (reference sequence). The CDR3 totals 23 residues, both ends included. This CDR3 is CATNPSPKTGGRGSFLLKTEAFF.

This clone was seen once. The chain is built from TRBV7-8 and TRBJ2-3, with 8 bases that match TRBD2. Germline V gene lookup returns CDR1 SGHVS and CDR2 FQNEAQ. The CDR3 length is 14 residues. V gave up 1 base and J gave up 8 bases; unmatched junction bases: 5. In DNA form, the CDR3 reads TGTGCCAGCAGCTTAGAATTAGCGGGAACTACGCAGTATTTT. It codes for CASSLELAGTTQYF.

This clone was seen a handful of times. A junction end diverges from the germline sequence, so it may reflect a read error. The chain employs TRBV19 and TRBJ1-5; tentative D call: TRBD1 (6 bases). This CDR3 region has 18 residues. CDR1 is LNHDA and CDR2 is SQIVND in the germline V gene (reference sequence). CDR3 coding DNA: TGTGCCAGTAGTATAGACCCACAGGGACCCGGTAGCTATCAGCCCCAGCATTTT. Translated, it gives CASSIDPQGPGSYQPQHF.

V is TRBV10-3 and J is TRBJ1-1; tentatively, D is TRBD1 (6 bases). Germline-derived CDR1 and CDR2 are ENHRY and SYGVKD. The CDR3 covers 14 residues. Trimming removed 4 bases at V and 1 base at J, with 10 bases between. The CDR3 sequence is CAISGLQGNTEAFF. CDR3 sequence (DNA): TGTGCCATCAGTGGGCTACAGGGGAACACTGAAGCTTTCTTT.

The chain joins TRBV18 to TRBJ2-6; D gene uncertain. Germline V gene lookup returns CDR1 KGHSH and CDR2 LQKENI. V was pared by 3 bases and J by 2 bases, with 14 bases between. The CDR3 is made up of 17 amino acids. CDR3 loop: CASSPVHPDTGANVLTF. Written as DNA, the CDR3 is TGTGCCAGCTCACCGGTACATCCTGATACTGGGGCCAACGTCCTGACTTTC.

J is TRBJ2-3 and V is TRBV4-1, with D perhaps matching TRBD1 (5 bases). CDR3 length: 13 residues. CDR1 MGHRA and CDR2 YSYEKL come from the germline V gene. V lost 1 base, J lost 4 bases, and 6 bases lay in between. In DNA form, the CDR3 reads TGCGCCAGCAGCCAAGTGGGGCCAGATACGCAGTATTTT. Amino acids: CASSQVGPDTQYF.